This T cell receptor beta chain is from a study of human T cells and chemical hapten exposure. Broader study findings: Compared with pre-sensitization or healthy control sets, expanded TCRs clustered more. DPC sensitization produced no change in TCRs with frequency above 1 in 1000.

Per the study methods: TCR counts had a median of about 94,000 per sample and spanned roughly 23,224 to 700,000. In TCRdb, the RACE reads were re-called with MiXCR into one record per CDR3 protein. None of the V and J calls come from the authors' own analysis; TCRdb made them. Of 85,000 to 100,000 distinct CDR3 sequences in the sample, 9.5% to 11% were seen once. V lost 2 bases and J lost 5, with 10 bases in between. The CDR3 consists of 13 residues. Germline assignment: CDR1 SGHRS and CDR2 YFSETQ. Details on this clonotype: The antigen is unknown.

This sample's time point: patch test 2, 6 weeks after DPC sensitization. The treatment is: therapeutic diphenylcyclopropenone sensitization with weekly scalp DPC. The starting material, unfractionated whole blood, was used for total RNA extraction. The TCR sequence derives from a man aged 40-50 years with alopecia areata. Some clones in this sample may be carry-over from other donors' samples. The chain couples TRBV5-1 to TRBJ2-5; possibly TRBD1 for D (6 bases). This sample comprised whole blood, obtained in connection with sensitization to the hapten diphenylcyclopropenone (DPC). For the CDR3, the DNA is TGCGCCAGCAGCTTTGGGGGCATGGAGACCCAGTACTTC. Protein: CASSFGGMETQYF.